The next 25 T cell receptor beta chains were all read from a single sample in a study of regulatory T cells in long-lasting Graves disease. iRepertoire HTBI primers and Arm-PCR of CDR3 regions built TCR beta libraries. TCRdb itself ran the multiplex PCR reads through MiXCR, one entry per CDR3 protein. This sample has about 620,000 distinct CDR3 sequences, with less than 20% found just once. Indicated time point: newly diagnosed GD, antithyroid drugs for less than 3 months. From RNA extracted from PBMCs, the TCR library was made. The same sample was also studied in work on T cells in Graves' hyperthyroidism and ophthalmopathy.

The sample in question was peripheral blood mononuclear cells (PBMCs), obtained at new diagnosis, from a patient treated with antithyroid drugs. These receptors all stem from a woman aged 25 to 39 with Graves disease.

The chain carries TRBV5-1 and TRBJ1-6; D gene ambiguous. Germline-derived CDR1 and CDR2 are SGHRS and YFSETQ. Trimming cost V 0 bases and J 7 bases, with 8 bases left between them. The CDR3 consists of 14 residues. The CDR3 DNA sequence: TGCGCCAGCAGCTTGGATTTAGGCAATTCACCCCTCCACTTT. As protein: CASSLDLGNSPLHF.

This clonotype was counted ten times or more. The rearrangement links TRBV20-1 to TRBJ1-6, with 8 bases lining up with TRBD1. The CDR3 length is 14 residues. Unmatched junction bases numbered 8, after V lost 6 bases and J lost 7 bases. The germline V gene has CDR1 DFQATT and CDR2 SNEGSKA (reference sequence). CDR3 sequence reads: CSARDGQGNSPLHF. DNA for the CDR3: TGCAGTGCCCGCGACGGACAGGGAAATTCACCCCTCCACTTT.

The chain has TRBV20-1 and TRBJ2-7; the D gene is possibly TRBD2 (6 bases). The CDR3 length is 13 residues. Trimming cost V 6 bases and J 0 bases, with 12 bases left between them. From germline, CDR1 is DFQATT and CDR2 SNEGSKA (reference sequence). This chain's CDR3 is CSASAGFSYEQYF. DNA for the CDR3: TGCAGTGCCAGCGCGGGATTCTCCTACGAGCAGTACTTC.

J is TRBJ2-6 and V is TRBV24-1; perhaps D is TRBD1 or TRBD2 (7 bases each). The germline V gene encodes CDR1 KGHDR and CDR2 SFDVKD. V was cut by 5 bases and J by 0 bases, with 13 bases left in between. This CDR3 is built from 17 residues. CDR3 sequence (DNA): TGTGCCACCAGTGCCCCAGGGGGGGTCTCTGGGGCCAACGTCCTGACTTTC. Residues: CATSAPGGVSGANVLTF.

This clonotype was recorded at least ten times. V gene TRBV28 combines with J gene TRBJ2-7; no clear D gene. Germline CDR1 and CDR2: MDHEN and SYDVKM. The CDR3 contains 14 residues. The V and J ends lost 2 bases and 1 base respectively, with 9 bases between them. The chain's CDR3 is CASSLPLRSYEQYF. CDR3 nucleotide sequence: TGTGCCAGCAGTTTACCTTTGAGGTCCTACGAGCAGTACTTC.

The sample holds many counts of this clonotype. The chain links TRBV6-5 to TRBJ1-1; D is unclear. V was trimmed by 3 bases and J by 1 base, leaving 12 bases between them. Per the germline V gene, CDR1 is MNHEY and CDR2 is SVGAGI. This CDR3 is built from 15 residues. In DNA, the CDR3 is TGTGCCAGCAGTTATTATAACCTTCCGAACACTGAAGCTTTCTTT. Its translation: CASSYYNLPNTEAFF.

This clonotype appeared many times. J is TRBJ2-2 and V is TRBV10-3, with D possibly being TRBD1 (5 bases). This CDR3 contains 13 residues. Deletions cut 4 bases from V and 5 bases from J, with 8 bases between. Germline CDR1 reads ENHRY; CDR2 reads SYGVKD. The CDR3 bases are TGTGCCATCAGTGGGGCAGGGACCGGGGAGCTGTTTTTT. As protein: CAISGAGTGELFF.

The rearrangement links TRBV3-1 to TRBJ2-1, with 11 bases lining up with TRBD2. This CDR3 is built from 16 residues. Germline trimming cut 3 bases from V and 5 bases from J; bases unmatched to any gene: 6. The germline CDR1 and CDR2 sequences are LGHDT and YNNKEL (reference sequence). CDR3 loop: CASSQPGLAVHNEQFF. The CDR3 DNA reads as TGTGCCAGCAGCCAGCCGGGACTAGCGGTCCACAATGAGCAGTTCTTC.

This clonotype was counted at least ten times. CDR3 sequence (DNA): TGTGCCAGCAGGGGCCTTGGACGGATACAAGAGACCCAGTACTTC. The encoded protein is CASRGLGRIQETQYF. This chain connects TRBV7-2 to TRBJ2-5; D is ambiguous. Germline CDR1 SGHTA, CDR2 FQGNSA. V was trimmed by 6 bases and J by 2 bases, leaving 16 bases between them. The length of the CDR3 is 15 residues.

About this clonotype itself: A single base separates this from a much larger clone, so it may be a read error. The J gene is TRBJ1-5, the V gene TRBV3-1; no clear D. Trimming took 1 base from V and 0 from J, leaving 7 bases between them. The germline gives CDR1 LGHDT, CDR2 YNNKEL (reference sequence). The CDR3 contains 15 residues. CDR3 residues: CASSQGDLSNQPQHF. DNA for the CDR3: TGTGCCAGCAGCCAAGGTGATCTTAGCAATCAGCCCCAGCATTTT.

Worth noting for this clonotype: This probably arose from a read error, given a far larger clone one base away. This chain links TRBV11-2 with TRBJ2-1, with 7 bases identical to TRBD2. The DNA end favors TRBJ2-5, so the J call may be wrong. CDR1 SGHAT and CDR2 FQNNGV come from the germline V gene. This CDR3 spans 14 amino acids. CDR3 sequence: CASSPLRGGEAQYF. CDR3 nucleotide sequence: TGTGCCAGCAGCCCTTTGCGGGGAGGGGAGGCCCAGTACTTC.

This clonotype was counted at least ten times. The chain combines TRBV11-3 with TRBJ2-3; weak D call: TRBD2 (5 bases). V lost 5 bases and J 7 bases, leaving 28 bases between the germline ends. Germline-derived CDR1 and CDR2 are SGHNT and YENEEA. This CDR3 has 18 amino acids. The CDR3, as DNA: TGTGCCAGCAGCGGAGGTTCGGGTATAAATGGCCCCCTCCATACGCAGTATTTT. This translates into CASSGGSGINGPLHTQYF.

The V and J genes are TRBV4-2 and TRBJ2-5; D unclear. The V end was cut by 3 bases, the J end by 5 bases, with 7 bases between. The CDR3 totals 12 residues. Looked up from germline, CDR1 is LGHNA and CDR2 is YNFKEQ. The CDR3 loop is CASSQTSETQYF. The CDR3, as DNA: TGTGCCAGCAGCCAGACGAGCGAGACCCAGTACTTC.

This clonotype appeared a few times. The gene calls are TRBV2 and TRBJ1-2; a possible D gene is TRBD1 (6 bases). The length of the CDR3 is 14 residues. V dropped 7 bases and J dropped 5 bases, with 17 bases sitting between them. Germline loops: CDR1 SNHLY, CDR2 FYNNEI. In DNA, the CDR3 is TGTGCCAGCAAGCCTCCGGACAGAGAATATGGCTACACCTTC. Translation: CASKPPDREYGYTF.

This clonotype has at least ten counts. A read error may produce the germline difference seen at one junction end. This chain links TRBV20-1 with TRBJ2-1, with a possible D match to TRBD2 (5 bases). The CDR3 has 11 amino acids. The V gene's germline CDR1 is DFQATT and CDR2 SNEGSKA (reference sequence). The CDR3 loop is CSAYDYSEQFF. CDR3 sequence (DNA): TGCAGTGCTTATGACTACAGTGAGCAGTTCTTC.

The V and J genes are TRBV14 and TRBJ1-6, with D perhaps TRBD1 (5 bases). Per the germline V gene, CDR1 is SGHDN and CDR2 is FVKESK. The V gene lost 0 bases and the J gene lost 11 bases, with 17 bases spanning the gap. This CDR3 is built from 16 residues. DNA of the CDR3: TGTGCCAGCAGCCAAGATAATGGGGCCTGGGGGACACCCCTCCACTTT. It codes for CASSQDNGAWGTPLHF.

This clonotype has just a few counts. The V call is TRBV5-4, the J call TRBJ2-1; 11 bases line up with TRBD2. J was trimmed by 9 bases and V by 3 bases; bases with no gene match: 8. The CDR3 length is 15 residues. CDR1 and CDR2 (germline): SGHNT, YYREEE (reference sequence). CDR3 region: CASSSTSGNTREQFF. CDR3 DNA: TGTGCCAGCAGCTCGACTAGCGGGAATACTCGTGAGCAGTTCTTC.

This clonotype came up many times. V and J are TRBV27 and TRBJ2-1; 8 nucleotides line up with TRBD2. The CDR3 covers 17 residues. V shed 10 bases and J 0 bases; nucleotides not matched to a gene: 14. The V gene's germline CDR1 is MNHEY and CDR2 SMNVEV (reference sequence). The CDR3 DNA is TGTGCCACTCAACGACGGGTAGCGGGGTACTCCTACAATGAGCAGTTCTTC. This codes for CATQRRVAGYSYNEQFF.

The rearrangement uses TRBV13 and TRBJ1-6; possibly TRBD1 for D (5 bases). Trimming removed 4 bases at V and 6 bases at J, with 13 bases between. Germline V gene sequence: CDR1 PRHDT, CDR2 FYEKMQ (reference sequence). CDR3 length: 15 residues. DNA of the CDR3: TGTGCCAGCAGCTCCGACGGGGGGGGTAATTCACCCCTCCACTTT. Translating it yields CASSSDGGGNSPLHF.

CDR3 in amino acids: CASSFIGSSTDTQYF. For the CDR3, the DNA is TGTGCCAGCAGCTTTATAGGGTCTAGCACAGATACGCAGTATTTT. The chain employs TRBV7-9 and TRBJ2-3; D is unclear. V was trimmed by 3 bases and J by 0 bases, leaving 10 bases between them. CDR3 length: 15 residues. CDR1 and CDR2 (germline): SEHNR, FQNEAQ (reference sequence).

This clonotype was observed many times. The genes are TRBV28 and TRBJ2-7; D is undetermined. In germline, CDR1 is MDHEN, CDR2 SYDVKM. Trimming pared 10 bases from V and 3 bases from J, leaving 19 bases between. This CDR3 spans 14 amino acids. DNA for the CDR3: TGTGCCACCCAAGGGTCAATTCCATACTACGAGCAGTACTTC. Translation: CATQGSIPYYEQYF.

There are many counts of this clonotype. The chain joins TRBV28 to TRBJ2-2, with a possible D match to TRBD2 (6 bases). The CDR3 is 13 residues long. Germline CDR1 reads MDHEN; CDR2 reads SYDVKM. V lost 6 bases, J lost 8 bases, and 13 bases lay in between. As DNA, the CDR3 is TGTGCCAGCAGCCGACTAGTCGGAGGGGAGCTGTTTTTT. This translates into CASSRLVGGELFF.

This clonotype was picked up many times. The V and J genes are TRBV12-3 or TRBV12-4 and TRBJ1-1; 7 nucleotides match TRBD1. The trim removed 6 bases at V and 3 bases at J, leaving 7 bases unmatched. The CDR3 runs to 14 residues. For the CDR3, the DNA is TGTGCCAGCAGGACAGGGACGCTCGACACTGAAGCTTTCTTT. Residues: CASRTGTLDTEAFF.

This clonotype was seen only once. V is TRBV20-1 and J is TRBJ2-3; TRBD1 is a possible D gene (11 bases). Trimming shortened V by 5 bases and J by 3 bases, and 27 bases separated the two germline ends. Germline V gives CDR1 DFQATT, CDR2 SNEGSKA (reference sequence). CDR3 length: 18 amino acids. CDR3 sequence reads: CSAPDRGPSGSGTDTQYF. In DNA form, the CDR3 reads TGCAGTGCTCCGGACAGGGGGCCTAGCGGGAGTGGTACAGATACGCAGTATTTT.

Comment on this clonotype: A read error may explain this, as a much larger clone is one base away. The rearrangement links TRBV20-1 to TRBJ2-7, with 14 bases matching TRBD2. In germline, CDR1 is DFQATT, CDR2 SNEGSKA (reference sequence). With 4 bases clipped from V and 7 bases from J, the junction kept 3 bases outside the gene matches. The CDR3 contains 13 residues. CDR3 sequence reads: CSAIGLAGGEQYF. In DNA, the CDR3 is TGCAGTGCTATTGGACTAGCGGGAGGTGAGCAGTACTTC.